This T cell receptor beta chain was documented in a study of blood T cells in healthy people across ages. Together with a sample-barcoded 5' primer, a J-beta primer mix was included in a second PCR lasting about 6 to 12 cycles. Using its own MiXCR run on the 5' RACE reads, TCRdb lists one record per CDR3 protein. This sample has around 1,000,000 distinct CDR3 sequences, with roughly a quarter found just once. This CDR3 region has 13 residues. CDR1 MNHNS and CDR2 SASEGT come from the germline V gene. V was trimmed by 10 bases and J by 1 base, leaving 11 bases between them. These data were also reused for a study on T cells of mothers and their children. That source adds: Some 3 million TCR beta reads per child versus over 9.5 million per mother. The overlap seen between related mothers and children slightly exceeded that of unrelated pairs, though not significantly.

Input material: blood. The clonotype was recovered from a girl aged 2 to 10 in good health. V usage is TRBV6-1 and J usage is TRBJ2-1; possible D gene TRBD2, 6 bases. DNA for the CDR3: TGTGCCACCCGGGAGATGTCCTACAATGAGCAGTTCTTC. Translation gives CATREMSYNEQFF.